This TCR beta chain emerged from a study of blood T cell repertoires in COVID-19. Whole-study context: Spain, Italy and the United States supplied samples that represented acute and convalescent COVID-19. From T cells, B-cell-depleted T cells, or PBMCs came the material, which was cDNA or gDNA.

CDR3 size: 14 residues. Germline CDR1 reads LNHDA; CDR2 reads SQIVND (reference sequence). The V and J ends lost 5 bases and 2 bases, in that order; junction bases with no gene match: 5. As processed by the authors: Nucleated cell counts were estimated from reference gene primer amplification. Only in-frame clones appear in the TCRdb table, and some are missing; sequencing was by immunoSEQ multiplex PCR. D and trimming come from the DNA, and the V and J calls and clone size come from that table. The sample includes 100,000 to 140,000 clones, about 80% seen only once; the top ten take 4% to 5.5%. Material: peripheral blood. The chain combines TRBV19 with TRBJ1-2; 7 bases map to TRBD1. The source is a man aged 65 to 85 with acute or convalescent COVID-19. Here the CDR3 DNA reads TGTGCCAGTAGTCTGGGACAGCTAAACTATGGCTACACCTTC. Its translation is CASSLGQLNYGYTF.